This T cell receptor (beta chain) was captured in a study of shared clonotypes between healthy human individuals. Study in general: CD4 naive and CD4 memory each took three plates per donor, while CD8 naive took two and CD8 memory one.

An assay was performed, and its level was deep. Measured with immunoSEQ multiplex PCR; TCRdb has only the in-frame clones, and not every one. The data show roughly 590,000 clones, less than 97% seen once. CD45RO-negative cells were positively selected for CCR7, leaving out terminally differentiated effector memory CD45RA+ cells. About this clone itself: Its specificity is not known.

Study-level points and caveats: Researchers found naive subsets generally carried larger estimated richness than memory subsets.

This TCR came from a woman aged 25 to 45 in good health. Input material: naive CD8+ T cells sorted from blood.

CDR3: CAISEMGYVYEQYF. CDR3 coding DNA: TGTGCCATCAGTGAAATGGGTTATGTCTACGAGCAGTACTTC. The rearrangement links TRBV10-3 to TRBJ2-7; D is ambiguous. Looked up from germline, CDR1 is ENHRY and CDR2 is SYGVKD. The CDR3 runs to 14 residues. Deletions cut 3 bases from V and 3 bases from J, with 12 bases between.